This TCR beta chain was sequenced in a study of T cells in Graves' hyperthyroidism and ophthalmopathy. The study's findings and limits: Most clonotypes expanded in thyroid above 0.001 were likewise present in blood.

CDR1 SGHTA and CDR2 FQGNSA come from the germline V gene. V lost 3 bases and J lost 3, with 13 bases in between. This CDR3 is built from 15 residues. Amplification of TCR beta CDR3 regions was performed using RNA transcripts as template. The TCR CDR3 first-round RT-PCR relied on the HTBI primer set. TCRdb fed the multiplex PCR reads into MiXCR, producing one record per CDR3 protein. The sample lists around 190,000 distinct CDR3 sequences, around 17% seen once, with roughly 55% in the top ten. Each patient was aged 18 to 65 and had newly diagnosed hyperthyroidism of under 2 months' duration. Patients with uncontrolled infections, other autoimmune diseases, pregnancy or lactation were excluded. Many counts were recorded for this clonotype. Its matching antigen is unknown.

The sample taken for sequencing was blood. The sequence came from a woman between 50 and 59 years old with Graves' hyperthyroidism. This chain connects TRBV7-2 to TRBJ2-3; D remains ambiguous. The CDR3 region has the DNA TGTGCCAGCAGCTTTATGGGTTCTCGGACAGATACGCAGTATTTT. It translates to CASSFMGSRTDTQYF.